The rows below give T cell receptor beta chains drawn from one sample of a study of blood T cell repertoires in COVID-19. Only in-frame clones appear in the TCRdb table, and some are missing; sequencing was by immunoSEQ multiplex PCR. The sample yields over 110,000 clones, about 80% seen once. Sample: PBMCs or T cells enriched from blood (not recorded which). The receptors were gathered from a man aged 45-60 years in a cohort exposed to, infected with or recovered from COVID-19 (not recorded which). Each CDR3 is given with its conserved first and last residue. The order of the fields is J gene, V gene, clone size, D gene, CDR3 DNA, CDR3 protein. A D gene is named only where the DNA matches it firmly. Size tells how often a clone was seen (once, few, many) or the class of an expanded clone, and some rows leave it out.

TRBJ2-7 TRBV5-1 NA NA TGCGCCAGCAGCTTGGAGGTGGGGACAAACGAGCAGTACTTC CASSLEVGTNEQYF
TRBJ2-7 TRBV5-5 NA TRBD2 TGTGCCAGCAGCTTGGCCACGCGGGAGGCCCCCTACGAGCAGTACTTC CASSLATREAPYEQYF
TRBJ1-2 TRBV7-8 once NA TGTGCCAGCAGCCTTTTACTGGGACTCCAGGATAACTATGGCTACACCTTC CASSLLLGLQDNYGYTF
TRBJ1-5 TRBV27 NA NA TGTGCCAGCAGTCCCCTTGTACTCCAGCCCCAGCATTTT CASSPLVLQPQHF
TRBJ2-4 TRBV2 NA NA TGTGCCAGCAGTGAATCCCTAGGAATAGCCAAAAACATTCAGTACTTC CASSESLGIAKNIQYF
TRBJ1-1 TRBV6-1 NA TRBD1 TGTGCCAGCAGTGAATTCAGGGGGATAGGGGGCACTGAAGCTTTCTTT CASSEFRGIGGTEAFF
TRBJ1-5 TRBV19 NA NA TGTGCCAGTAGTATACCAGGCTATACTAATCAGCCCCAGCATTTT CASSIPGYTNQPQHF
TRBJ1-1 TRBV14 NA NA TGTGCCAGCAGTCCCGGTGGGGCAGTGGGCGCTTTCTTT CASSPGGAVGAFF
TRBJ2-2 TRBV19 once TRBD1 TGTGCCAGTAGTATAGCAACAGGGGGGACCGGGGAGCTGTTTTTT CASSIATGGTGELFF
TRBJ2-7 TRBV18 NA TRBD1 TGTGCCAGCTCACCAGGGTCTCCGGGACAGGGTAACGAGCAGTACTTC CASSPGSPGQGNEQYF
TRBJ2-1 TRBV11-3 once NA TGTGCCAGCAGCTTTCAGGGGAGCTACAATGAGCAGTTCTTC CASSFQGSYNEQFF
TRBJ2-3 TRBV24-1 once TRBD1 TGTGCCACATGGACGGGACAGAGCACAGATACGCAGTATTTT CATWTGQSTDTQYF
TRBJ2-7 TRBV2 NA TRBD1 TGTGCCAGCAGTGAACAGGGGGCTTCGGACGAGCAGTACTTC CASSEQGASDEQYF
TRBJ2-5 TRBV24-1 NA TRBD1 TGTGCCACCAGTGAGGCTACCGGGACAGGGGAGACCCAGTACTTC CATSEATGTGETQYF
TRBJ2-3 TRBV2 once NA TGTGCCAGCAGTTTGAGAGGGACAGATACGCAGTATTTT CASSLRGTDTQYF
TRBJ1-5 TRBV30 few TRBD1 TGTGCCTGGAGCCCCACAGGGGGCAATCAGCCCCAGCATTTT CAWSPTGGNQPQHF
TRBJ1-6 TRBV19 few TRBD1 TGTGCCAGTAGTACAGGGGGCTCCTATAATTCACCCCTCCACTTT CASSTGGSYNSPLHF
TRBJ2-1 TRBV7-3 NA NA TGTGCCAGCAGCCAGGGGGCGGGAGGGGCTGAGCAGTTCTTC CASSQGAGGAEQFF
TRBJ2-1 TRBV27 NA TRBD2 TGTGCCAGCCGACTAGCGGGAGGGAATGAGCAGTTCTTC CASRLAGGNEQFF
TRBJ2-7 TRBV5-1 NA TRBD1 TGCGCCAGCAGCTTCGGACAGGGTGCGGGCGAGCAGTACTTC CASSFGQGAGEQYF
TRBJ2-7 TRBV30 NA TRBD2 TGTGCCTGGAGTGTACAACTAGCGGACGAGCAGTACTTC CAWSVQLADEQYF
TRBJ1-2 TRBV9 NA TRBD1 TGTGCCAGCAGCACACAGGGGGCCTATGGCTACACCTTC CASSTQGAYGYTF
TRBJ2-2 TRBV6-5 NA TRBD1 TGTGCCAGCAGAGGGTGGACAGGGAAGGGCGGGGAGCTGTTTTTT CASRGWTGKGGELFF
TRBJ1-2 TRBV5-5 NA NA TGTGCCAGCAGCTTGGAGGCGGCGGATGCCCAGGGGAGTTTGGGCTACACCTTC CASSLEAADAQGSLGYTF
TRBJ1-2 TRBV19 NA TRBD1 TGTGCCAGTAGGGGGACAGATTACTATGGCTACACCTTC CASRGTDYYGYTF
TRBJ2-2 TRBV24-1 NA NA TGTGCCACCAGTGATCTCAACAGGGTCGGGGAGCTGTTTTTT CATSDLNRVGELFF
TRBJ1-1 TRBV5-1 NA NA TGCGCCAGCAGCTTTTCACCGGGGATGAACACTGAAGCTTTCTTT CASSFSPGMNTEAFF
TRBJ1-1 TRBV13 NA NA TGTGCCAGCAGCTTAGTCATGAACACTGAAGCTTTCTTT CASSLVMNTEAFF
TRBJ1-4 TRBV20-1 NA NA TGCAGTGCTAGTAGACAGGTTAATGAAAAACTGTTTTTT CSASRQVNEKLFF
TRBJ1-1 TRBV5-1 once NA TGCGCCAGCAGCTCTAGGTTTGAAGCTTTCTTT CASSSRFEAFF
TRBJ2-3 TRBV9 NA TRBD1 TGTGCCAGCAGCGCCTCAGGGACAGGGAGCACAGATACGCAGTATTTT CASSASGTGSTDTQYF
TRBJ1-1 TRBV12-3/TRBV12-4 NA NA TGTGCCAGCAGTTTAGGCGCGTACACTGAAGCTTTCTTT CASSLGAYTEAFF
TRBJ2-7 TRBV7-2 few NA TGTGCCAGCAGCTTACTGACTTCCTACGAGCAGTACTTC CASSLLTSYEQYF
TRBJ2-2 TRBV9 NA NA TGTGCCAGCAGCGACGGTAGCGGAGCTTCCACCGGGGAGCTGTTTTTT CASSDGSGASTGELFF
TRBJ2-3 TRBV6-2/TRBV6-3 NA TRBD2 TGTGCCAGCAGTGTTAGCGGGGCGTTCGCAGATACGCAGTATTTT CASSVSGAFADTQYF
TRBJ2-1 TRBV4-1 NA TRBD2 TGCGCCAGCAGCCAAGTGGCGGGAGGTTACAATGAGCAGTTCTTC CASSQVAGGYNEQFF
TRBJ2-2 TRBV5-5 NA NA TGTGCCAGCAGCTTGGTTGGGACACAAAACACCGGGGAGCTGTTTTTT CASSLVGTQNTGELFF
TRBJ1-5 TRBV3-1/TRBV3-2 NA TRBD1 TGTGCCAGCAGCCAAGACGGCAGGGGGCTAGGGCAGCCCCAGCATTTT CASSQDGRGLGQPQHF
TRBJ2-1 TRBV19 NA NA TGTGCCAGTAGTTCGGACAGAGATGAGTTCTTC CASSSDRDEFF
TRBJ2-6 TRBV21-1 NA NA TGTGCCAGCAGCAAAGTCCCCGGCAGGGACTCTGGGGCCAACGTCCTGACTTTC CASSKVPGRDSGANVLTF
TRBJ2-1 TRBV6-5 NA TRBD1 TGTGCCAGCAGAACCGGACAGGGGAAGTTCTTC CASRTGQGKFF
TRBJ2-3 TRBV7-6 NA NA TGTGCCAGCAGCTGGCCAGAGACAGAATCTAGCACAGATACGCAGTATTTT CASSWPETESSTDTQYF
TRBJ2-1 TRBV7-9 NA TRBD2 TGTGCCAGCAGCTTAGAAGCGGGGAAGGATGAGCAGTTCTTC CASSLEAGKDEQFF
TRBJ2-5 TRBV5-6 NA NA TGTGCCAGCAGCTTGTTAAGCAGGGGACAAGAGACCCAGTACTTC CASSLLSRGQETQYF
TRBJ1-6 TRBV19 NA NA TGTGCCACCTCGGACAGCGTGAGCTCCTATAATTCACCCCTCCACTTT CATSDSVSSYNSPLHF
TRBJ2-3 TRBV2 NA TRBD1 TGTGCCGGGCGGACAGGGGGGTCTACGCAGTATTTT CAGRTGGSTQYF
TRBJ2-7 TRBV21-1 NA NA TGTGCCAGCAGCAAACAGGGGGCATACGAGCAGTACTTC CASSKQGAYEQYF
TRBJ2-7 TRBV19 NA TRBD2 TGTGCCAGTAGTCTCACGGGGGGGAATCTCCTCGAGCAGTACTTC CASSLTGGNLLEQYF
TRBJ2-1 TRBV5-4 NA NA TGTGCCAGCAGCTTAACTAGTTCCAATGAGCAGTTCTTC CASSLTSSNEQFF
TRBJ2-1 TRBV10-1 few TRBD1 TGCGCCAGCAGTGTACGGCAGGGGGCACATGAGCAGTTCTTC CASSVRQGAHEQFF
TRBJ2-7 TRBV5-4 NA TRBD2 TGTGCCAGCAGCATAGGACTAGTTGACGAGCAGTACTTC CASSIGLVDEQYF
TRBJ2-5 TRBV6-5 NA NA TGTGCCAGCAGTTTAATGGATCAGCGGCTGGAGACCCAGTACTTC CASSLMDQRLETQYF
TRBJ2-2 TRBV4-1 NA NA TGCGCCAGCAGCCAGAAGTATGGAGGGGGCGGGCTGTTTTTT CASSQKYGGGGLFF